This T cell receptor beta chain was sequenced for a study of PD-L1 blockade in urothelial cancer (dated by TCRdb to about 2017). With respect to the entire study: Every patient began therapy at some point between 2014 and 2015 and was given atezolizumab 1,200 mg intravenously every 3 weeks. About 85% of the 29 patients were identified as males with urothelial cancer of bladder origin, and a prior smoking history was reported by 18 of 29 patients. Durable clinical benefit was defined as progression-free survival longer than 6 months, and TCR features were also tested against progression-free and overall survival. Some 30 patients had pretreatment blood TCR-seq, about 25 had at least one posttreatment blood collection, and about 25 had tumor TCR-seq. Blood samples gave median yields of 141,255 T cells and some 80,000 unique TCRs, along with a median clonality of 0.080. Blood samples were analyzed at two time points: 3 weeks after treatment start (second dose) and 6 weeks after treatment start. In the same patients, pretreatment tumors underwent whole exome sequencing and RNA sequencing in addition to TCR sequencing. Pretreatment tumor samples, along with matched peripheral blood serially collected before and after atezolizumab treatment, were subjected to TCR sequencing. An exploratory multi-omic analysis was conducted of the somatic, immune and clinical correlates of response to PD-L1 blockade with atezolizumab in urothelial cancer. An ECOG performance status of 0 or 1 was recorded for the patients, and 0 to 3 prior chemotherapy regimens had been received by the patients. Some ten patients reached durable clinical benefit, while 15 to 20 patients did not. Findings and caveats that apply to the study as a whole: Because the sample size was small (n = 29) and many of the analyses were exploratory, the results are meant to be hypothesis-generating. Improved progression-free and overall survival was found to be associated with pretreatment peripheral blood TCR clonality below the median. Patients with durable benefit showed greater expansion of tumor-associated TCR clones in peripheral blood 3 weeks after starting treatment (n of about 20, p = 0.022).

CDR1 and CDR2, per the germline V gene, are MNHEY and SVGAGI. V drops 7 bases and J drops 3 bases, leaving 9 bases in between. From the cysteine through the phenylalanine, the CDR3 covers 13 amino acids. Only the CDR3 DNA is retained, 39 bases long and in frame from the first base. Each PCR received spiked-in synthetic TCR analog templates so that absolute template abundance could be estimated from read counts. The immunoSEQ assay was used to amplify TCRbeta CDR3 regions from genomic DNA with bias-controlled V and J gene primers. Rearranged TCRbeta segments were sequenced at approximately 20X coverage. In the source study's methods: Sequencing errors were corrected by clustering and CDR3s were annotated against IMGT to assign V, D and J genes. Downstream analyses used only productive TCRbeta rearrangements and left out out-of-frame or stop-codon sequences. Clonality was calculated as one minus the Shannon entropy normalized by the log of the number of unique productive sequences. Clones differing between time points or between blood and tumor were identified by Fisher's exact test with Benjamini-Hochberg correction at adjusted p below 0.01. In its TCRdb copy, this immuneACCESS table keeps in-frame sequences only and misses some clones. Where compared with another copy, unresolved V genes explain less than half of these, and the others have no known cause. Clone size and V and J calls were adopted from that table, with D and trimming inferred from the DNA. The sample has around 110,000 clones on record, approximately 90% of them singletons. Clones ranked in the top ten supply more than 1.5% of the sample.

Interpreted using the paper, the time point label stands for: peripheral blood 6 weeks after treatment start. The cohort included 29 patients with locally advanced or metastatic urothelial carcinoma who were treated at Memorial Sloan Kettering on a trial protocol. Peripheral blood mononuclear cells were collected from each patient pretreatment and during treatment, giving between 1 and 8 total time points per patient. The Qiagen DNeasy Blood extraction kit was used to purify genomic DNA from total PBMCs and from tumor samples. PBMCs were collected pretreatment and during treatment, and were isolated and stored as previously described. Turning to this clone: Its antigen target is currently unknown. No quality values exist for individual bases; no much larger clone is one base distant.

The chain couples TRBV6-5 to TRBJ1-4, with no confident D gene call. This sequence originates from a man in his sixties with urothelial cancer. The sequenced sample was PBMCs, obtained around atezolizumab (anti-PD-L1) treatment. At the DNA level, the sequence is TGTGCCAGCACTCCAAGCTCTAATGAAAAACTGTTTTTT. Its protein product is CASTPSSNEKLFF.